This TCR beta chain was identified in a study of blood T cell repertoires in COVID-19. The overall study: The samples span acute and convalescent COVID-19 from the United States, Italy and Spain. PBMCs, B-cell-depleted T cells, or T cells provided the cDNA or gDNA that made up the material.

The method was immunoSEQ multiplex PCR; TCRdb's version includes in-frame clones alone and lacks a portion of them. The sample shows 85,000 to 130,000 clones, 70% to 85% of them seen only once. V lost 5 bases and J lost 1, with 24 bases in between. The CDR3 has 18 amino acids. Germline V CDR1 and CDR2: SEHNR, FQNEAQ (reference sequence). This clone occurred a few times. The receptor comes from an elderly woman with active or convalescent COVID-19. The sample taken for sequencing was peripheral blood. The chain couples TRBV7-9 to TRBJ2-7, with D possibly matching TRBD1 (6 bases). The CDR3: CASSPTRQAIRSSYEQYF. Written as DNA, the CDR3 is TGTGCCAGCAGCCCTACCCGACAGGCCATTAGGTCGTCCTACGAGCAGTACTTC.